The rows below give T cell receptor beta chains drawn from one sample of a study of cytomegalovirus exposure and HLA in healthy donors. Only in-frame clones appear in the TCRdb table, and some are missing; sequencing was by immunoSEQ multiplex PCR. The sample totals 25,000 to 30,000 clones. The specimen was PBMCs. Receptors originate from a man aged 25 to 40 in good health and CMV-seronegative. CDR3s include the opening cysteine and the closing phenylalanine or tryptophan. Fields, in order: V gene, J gene, clone size, D gene, CDR3 DNA, CDR3 protein. A D gene is named only where the DNA matches it firmly. For some rows the clone size is stated as once, few or many, or as a class when expanded; others skip it.

TRBV7-8,TRBJ2-7,-,-,TGTGCCAGCAGCTTAGTTTGGATCGGGTACGAGCAGTACTTC,CASSLVWIGYEQYF
TRBV10-2,TRBJ2-1,-,TRBD2,TGCGCCAGCCGACTAGCGGGCGATATCTACAATGAGCAGTTCTTC,CASRLAGDIYNEQFF
TRBV14,TRBJ1-1,-,TRBD1,TGTGCCAGCAGCCACACTCGGGACAGAAGCAAGAACACTGAAGCTTTCTTT,CASSHTRDRSKNTEAFF
TRBV4-1,TRBJ2-1,-,-,TGCGCCAGCAGCCACCCCCGGGGATCAGCCTACAATGAGCAGTTCTTC,CASSHPRGSAYNEQFF
TRBV7-2,TRBJ1-5,-,TRBD1,TGTGCCAGCAGCTTTACAGGGGGCAATAATCAGCCCCAGCATTTT,CASSFTGGNNQPQHF
TRBV2,TRBJ2-5,-,TRBD1,TGTGCCAGCAGTGGAGGGACAGGGCTTAAGGAGACCCAGTACTTC,CASSGGTGLKETQYF
TRBV5-1,TRBJ1-1,-,-,TGCGCCAGCAGCTTGAACCGCGGGGGGCTTGGAGAAGCTTTCTTT,CASSLNRGGLGEAFF
TRBV6-1,TRBJ2-5,-,-,TGTGCCAGCAGTGAGGGGCAGGCGTACCAAGAGACCCAGTACTTC,CASSEGQAYQETQYF
TRBV5-5,TRBJ1-4,-,-,TGTGCCAGCAGCCTTGACAGTAAAAGGTTTTTT,CASSLDSKRFF
TRBV7-6,TRBJ1-2,-,TRBD1,TGTGCCAGCAGCTTAGGCCCGGGACAGGGTGTGGGGACAGGGTCTGGCTACACCTTC,CASSLGPGQGVGTGSGYTF
TRBV28,TRBJ2-3,-,TRBD2,TGCGCCAGCAGTCTACTAGCGGCTGAGTCAGATACGCAGTATTTT,CASSLLAAESDTQYF
TRBV27,TRBJ1-5,-,-,TGTGCCAGCAGTCCCCTTCAGGGTCCCAATCAGCCCCAGCATTTT,CASSPLQGPNQPQHF
TRBV5-1,TRBJ2-3,-,-,TGCGCCAGCAGCTTAGACGGCCCAGGGGGCACAGATACGCAGTATTTT,CASSLDGPGGTDTQYF
TRBV7-9,TRBJ1-1,-,TRBD1,TGTGCCAGCAGTTCCGTGGACAGGGATTTTGAAGCTTTCTTT,CASSSVDRDFEAFF
TRBV7-7,TRBJ2-5,-,TRBD2,TGTGCTAGCAGCTTACATTCCAGCGGGGGGGCTGAGACCCAGTACTTC,CASSLHSSGGAETQYF
TRBV9,TRBJ2-5,-,TRBD2,TGTGCCAGCAGCGTAGGACTGACTAGCGAATTCGAGACCCAGTACTTC,CASSVGLTSEFETQYF
TRBV2,TRBJ2-2,medium-sized,TRBD2,TGTGCCAGCAGTCAAACTAGCGCCACCGGGGAGCTGTTTTTT,CASSQTSATGELFF
TRBV4-3,TRBJ1-4,-,TRBD1,TGCGCCAGCAGCCAAGATAATGTTCAGGGGGCGGAAAAACTGTTTTTT,CASSQDNVQGAEKLFF